This TCR beta chain was observed in a study of blood T cell repertoires in COVID-19. Across the whole study: Donors in the United States, Italy and Spain gave samples during acute or convalescent COVID-19. From T cells, B-cell-depleted T cells, or PBMCs came the material, which was cDNA or gDNA.

Study processing details: Reference gene primer amplification gave estimated nucleated cell counts. Data came from immunoSEQ multiplex PCR; TCRdb stores just in-frame clones and leaves some out. Clone size and the V and J calls come from that table; the DNA yielded D and trimming. Of roughly 290,000 clones in the sample, around nine tenths were seen once. Germline V lookup: CDR1 SGHAT, CDR2 FQNNGV. V dropped 4 bases and J dropped 8; count of bases not matched to a gene: 5. The CDR3 runs 15 residues. The chain has TRBV11-2 and TRBJ1-6; 10 nucleotides agree with TRBD1. This receptor was taken from a man aged 25-45 years with acute or convalescent COVID-19. Sequencing was performed on peripheral blood. This chain's CDR3 is CASSSIGTGDSPLHF. CDR3 DNA: TGTGCCAGCAGCTCTATAGGGACAGGGGATTCACCCCTCCACTTT.